This entry describes one T cell receptor (beta chain). RNA transcripts provided the template for amplifying TCR beta CDR3 regions. Amplification began with first-round RT-PCR using HTBI primers, then second-round multiplex PCR was performed. TCRdb reprocessed the multiplex PCR reads with MiXCR, giving one entry per CDR3 protein. The repertoire has about 740,000 distinct CDR3 sequences, around 40% of them found once; the top ten carry approximately 46%. Disease in donors with ophthalmopathy had moderate-to-severe activity, CAS ≥3, NOSPECS ≥4 and under 3 months' duration. Diagnostic conclusions were grounded in clinical symptoms, serum thyroxine, TRAb, thyroid ultrasound and orbital computed tomography. The PBMCs used were ones drawn from approximately 10 ml of fresh peripheral blood. The data were obtained in a study of Graves' ophthalmopathy and Graves' hyperthyroidism. There are 15 residues in the CDR3. Per the germline V gene, CDR1 is SGHTA and CDR2 is FQGNSA. V gave up 5 bases and J gave up 3 bases; unmatched junction bases: 8.

The clonotype comes from an adult man with Graves' ophthalmopathy. Sequencing was done on a sample of peripheral blood. This chain uses TRBV7-2 with TRBJ1-1, with 8 positions matching TRBD1. CDR3 sequence reads: CASSVTTGVYTEAFF. Here the CDR3 DNA reads TGTGCCAGCAGCGTGACGACAGGGGTTTACACTGAAGCTTTCTTT.